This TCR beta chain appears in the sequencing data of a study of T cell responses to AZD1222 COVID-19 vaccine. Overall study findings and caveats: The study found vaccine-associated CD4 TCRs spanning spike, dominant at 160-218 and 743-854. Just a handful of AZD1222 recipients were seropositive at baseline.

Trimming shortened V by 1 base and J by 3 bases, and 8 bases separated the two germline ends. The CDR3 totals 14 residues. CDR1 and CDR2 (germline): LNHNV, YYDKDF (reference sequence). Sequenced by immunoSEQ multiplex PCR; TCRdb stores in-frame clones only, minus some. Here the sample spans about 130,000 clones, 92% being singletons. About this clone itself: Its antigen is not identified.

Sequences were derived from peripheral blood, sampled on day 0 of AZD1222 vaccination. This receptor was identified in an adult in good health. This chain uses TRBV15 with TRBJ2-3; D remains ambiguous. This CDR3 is CATSRVLTTDTQYF. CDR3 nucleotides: TGTGCCACCAGCAGAGTCCTCACGACAGATACGCAGTATTTT.